Shown below are 22 T cell receptor beta chains from a single sample sequenced in a study of technical replicates of blood from a handful of donors. Some clones are missing from TCRdb's copy, which holds only in-frame ones; the method was immunoSEQ multiplex PCR. The sample includes under 110,000 clones, 96% of them seen just once. Sequencing used T cells isolated from PBMCs. Source of these receptors: a human donor in good health.

V usage is TRBV27 and J usage is TRBJ1-2; D is perhaps TRBD1 (6 bases). V lost 6 bases, J lost 0 bases, and 14 bases lay in between. CDR1 is MNHEY, CDR2 SMNVEV, per germline (reference sequence). CDR3 length: 15 residues. The CDR3 protein is CASSPSWTANYGYTF. For the CDR3, the DNA is TGTGCCAGCAGCCCCTCTTGGACAGCTAACTATGGCTACACCTTC.

This chain links TRBV4-2 with TRBJ2-7; 7 bases line up with TRBD1. Germline assignment: CDR1 LGHNA and CDR2 YNFKEQ. J lost 3 bases, V lost 4 bases, and 6 bases had no gene match. The CDR3 runs 14 residues. The CDR3 bases are TGTGCCAGCAGCCTAACAGGGGTGGACTACGAGCAGTACTTC. Translating it yields CASSLTGVDYEQYF.

The count of this clone is one. The J gene is TRBJ2-7, the V gene TRBV5-6; 9 bases agree with TRBD2. V lost 0 bases, J lost 4 bases, and 14 bases stayed unmatched. The CDR3 is made up of 18 amino acids. Germline assignment: CDR1 SGHDT and CDR2 YYEEEE. The DNA for the CDR3 is TGTGCCAGCAGCTTGGGCTGGGGGGCTAGCGGGGCGAGGTACGAGCAGTACTTC. Translating gives CASSLGWGASGARYEQYF. The variable domain in full, completed from reference TRBV5-6 and TRBJ2-7, reads DAGVTQSPTHLIKTRGQQVTLRCSPKSGHDTVSWYQQALGQGPQFIFQYYEEEERQRGNFPDRFSGHQFPNYSSELNVNALLLGDSALYLCASSLGWGASGARYEQYFGPGTRLTVT.

The chain carries TRBV7-8 and TRBJ1-5; 7 positions agree with TRBD1. Per the germline V gene, CDR1 is SGHVS and CDR2 is FQNEAQ. The CDR3 sequence is 14 residues long. Unmatched junction bases numbered 3, after V lost 5 bases and J lost 2 bases. The CDR3 DNA sequence: TGTGCCAGCAGCATAGGACAGGGCAATCAGCCCCAGCATTTT. Its translation: CASSIGQGNQPQHF.

J is TRBJ1-1 and V is TRBV6-4; TRBD1 agrees at 8 bases. CDR3 length: 13 residues. The junction had 7 bases not matched to a gene; V was cut back by 11 bases and J by 2 bases. Germline V gene sequence: CDR1 MRHNA, CDR2 SNTAGT. The CDR3, as DNA: TGTGCCCGCACTGGACAGGGAAACACTGAAGCTTTCTTT. Protein product: CARTGQGNTEAFF.

The J gene is TRBJ2-7, the V gene TRBV19; D gene unclear. The germline gives CDR1 LNHDA, CDR2 SQIVND (reference sequence). CDR3 length: 12 amino acids. Trimming removed 5 bases at V and 1 base at J, with 6 bases between. The CDR3 nucleotides read TGTGCCAGTAGTGCAGATTCCTACGAGCAGTACTTC. Its protein is CASSADSYEQYF.

The rearrangement joins TRBV7-8 to TRBJ2-4; tentatively, D is TRBD2 (6 bases). Between the trimmed V and J ends, which lost 9 bases and 2 bases, there was a span of 23 bases. Looked up from germline, CDR1 is SGHVS and CDR2 is FQNEAQ. The CDR3 totals 17 residues. CDR3 nucleotides: TGTGCCAGTGGTCCTGGGACTGTGGGGTTCACCAAAAACATTCAGTACTTC. As protein: CASGPGTVGFTKNIQYF. The complete variable domain, with remaining parts taken from reference TRBV7-8 and TRBJ2-4, reads GAGVSQSPRYKVAKRGQDVALRCDPISGHVSLFWYQQALGQGPEFLTYFQNEAQLDKSGLPSDRFFAERPEGSVSTLKIQRTQQEDSAVYLCASGPGTVGFTKNIQYFGAGTRLSVL.

The chain joins TRBV13 to TRBJ2-5; 13 nucleotides align to TRBD2. The V segment lost 8 bases and the J segment 3 bases; nucleotides outside the gene matches: 12. The CDR3 spans 17 residues. Per germline, CDR1 PRHDT and CDR2 FYEKMQ (reference sequence). CDR3 nucleotide sequence: TGTGCCAGCCTCGTCACTAGCGGGGGGGTAACCGAAGAGACCCAGTACTTC. This gives the protein CASLVTSGGVTEETQYF.

The chain combines TRBV19 with TRBJ1-2, with 10 bases matching TRBD1. The CDR3 totals 17 residues. V lost 4 bases and J lost 6; bases outside the gene matches: 14. CDR1 is LNHDA, CDR2 SQIVND, per germline (reference sequence). The CDR3 coding sequence is TGTGCCAGTAGTACGGGGACAGGGGTTGTTGTGCTGAATGGCTACACCTTC. Residues: CASSTGTGVVVLNGYTF.

J is TRBJ2-7 and V is TRBV7-7; 9 bases are shared with TRBD1. The germline V gene encodes CDR1 SSHAT and CDR2 FNYEAQ (reference sequence). The CDR3 runs to 15 residues. The ends lost 1 base at V and 4 bases at J; junction bases unmatched: 5. The CDR3 bases are TGTGCCAGCAGCTTAGGGTTGGGACAGGGTTACGAGCAGTACTTC. It is translated as CASSLGLGQGYEQYF.

The V call is TRBV6-5, the J call TRBJ1-5; tentatively, D is TRBD1 (6 bases). V was cut by 1 base and J by 6 bases, with 7 bases left in between. CDR3 size: 13 residues. The germline V gene encodes CDR1 MNHEY and CDR2 SVGAGI. As DNA, the CDR3 is TGTGCCAGCAGTTACTTAGGGGGTCAGCCCCAGCATTTT. It yields the protein CASSYLGGQPQHF.

This chain links TRBV5-1 with TRBJ2-7, with a weak D call TRBD1 (5 bases). CDR3 length: 17 amino acids. The V end was cut by 0 bases, the J end by 7 bases, with 23 bases between. Germline V CDR1 and CDR2: SGHRS, YFSETQ. CDR3 bases: TGCGCCAGCAGCTTGGTGGGTTCGGCAGGGCTTGCGGTTGAGCAGTACTTC. Translation gives CASSLVGSAGLAVEQYF.

The chain couples TRBV7-3 to TRBJ2-1, with D perhaps matching TRBD2 (5 bases). Looked up from germline, CDR1 is SGHTA and CDR2 is FQGTGA. This CDR3 has 13 amino acids. Trimming left V 9 bases short and J 5 bases short, with 14 bases between. The CDR3: CASSVQLHNEQFF. DNA of the CDR3: TGTGCCAGTAGCGTACAGTTACACAATGAGCAGTTCTTC. The full variable domain, with the rest looked up from reference TRBV7-3 and TRBJ2-1, is GAGVSQTPSNKVTEKGKYVELRCDPISGHTALYWYRQSLGQGPEFLIYFQGTGAADDSGLPNDRFFAVRPEGSVSTLKIQRTERGDSAVYLCASSVQLHNEQFFGPGTRLTVL.

The rearrangement links TRBV28 to TRBJ2-5; D ambiguous. The ends were cut back, 8 bases at V and 1 base at J, with 14 bases in the middle. The CDR3 consists of 14 residues. The germline CDR1 and CDR2 sequences are MDHEN and SYDVKM. CDR3 protein: CASGFTGSQETQYF. The CDR3 nucleotides are TGTGCCAGCGGATTTACGGGTAGCCAAGAGACCCAGTACTTC.

This chain connects TRBV18 to TRBJ2-1; 8 positions agree with TRBD2. The germline CDR1 and CDR2 sequences are KGHSH and LQKENI. The junction had 13 bases not matched to a gene; V was cut back by 2 bases and J by 7 bases. This CDR3 is 17 amino acids long. The CDR3 sequence: CASSPMGLAGLVNEQFF. CDR3 in DNA: TGTGCCAGCTCACCAATGGGGCTAGCGGGTCTAGTAAATGAGCAGTTCTTC. Together with reference TRBV18 and TRBJ2-1, the CDR3 gives the full variable domain: NAGVMQNPRHLVRRRGQEARLRCSPMKGHSHVYWYRQLPEEGLKFMVYLQKENIIDESGMPKERFSAEFPKEGPSILRIQQVVRGDSAAYFCASSPMGLAGLVNEQFFGPGTRLTVL.

This chain links TRBV5-6 with TRBJ1-1; the D is unclear. CDR3 length: 14 residues. V lost 0 bases and J 5 bases, leaving 11 bases between the germline ends. The germline gives CDR1 SGHDT, CDR2 YYEEEE. The DNA for the CDR3 is TGTGCCAGCAGCTTGGGTGGGGAGGTGACTGAAGCTTTCTTT. Translated, it gives CASSLGGEVTEAFF.

V usage is TRBV27 and J usage is TRBJ2-7; D not certain. The V end was cut by 2 bases, the J end by 0 bases, with 5 bases between. CDR3 length: 13 amino acids. Germline CDR1 MNHEY, CDR2 SMNVEV (reference sequence). CDR3 loop: CASSLTRSYEQYF. In nucleotides, the CDR3 is TGTGCCAGCAGTTTAACTCGCTCCTACGAGCAGTACTTC.

This chain uses TRBV29-1 with TRBJ2-1, with 14 bases lining up with TRBD2. The ends lost 6 bases at V and 9 bases at J; junction bases unmatched: 7. The CDR3 is made up of 14 amino acids. Germline assignment: CDR1 SQVTM and CDR2 ANQGSEA. As DNA, the CDR3 is TGCAGCGTCCAAGGACTAGCGGGAGGCGTTGAGCAGTTCTTC. Protein: CSVQGLAGGVEQFF.

The V and J genes are TRBV30 and TRBJ2-3; D is unresolved. The CDR3 covers 12 residues. Germline V gene lookup returns CDR1 GTSNPN and CDR2 SVGIG (reference sequence). V lost 3 bases, J lost 5 bases, and 9 bases lay in between. This chain's CDR3 is CAWRPPGDTQYF. CDR3 nucleotides: TGTGCCTGGAGGCCCCCGGGAGATACGCAGTATTTT.

This chain links TRBV5-1 with TRBJ2-7, with 9 bases fitting TRBD1. CDR3 length: 17 residues. Trimming took 4 bases from V and 0 from J; bases not matched to a gene: 11. Germline CDR1 and CDR2: SGHRS and YFSETQ. In DNA, the CDR3 is TGCGCCAGCAGCCCGGGACAGGGTCTCCCGATCTCCTACGAGCAGTACTTC. It encodes CASSPGQGLPISYEQYF.

As DNA, the CDR3 is TGTGCCAGCAGTTTACCGGGACTACTAAACAATGAGCAGTTCTTC. Translation gives CASSLPGLLNNEQFF. V is TRBV27 and J is TRBJ2-1, with 7 bases identical to TRBD2. V lost 2 bases, J lost 5 bases, and 6 bases stayed unmatched. The CDR3 runs to 15 residues. The germline CDR1 and CDR2 sequences are MNHEY and SMNVEV (reference sequence).

This chain connects TRBV27 to TRBJ1-4, with 9 bases fitting TRBD1. CDR3 length equals 15 residues. Unmatched junction bases numbered 4, after V lost 5 bases and J lost 3 bases. CDR1 is MNHEY, CDR2 SMNVEV, per germline (reference sequence). The CDR3 region has the DNA TGTGCCAGCAGTCCCCGACAGGGGGCTAATGAAAAACTGTTTTTT. Protein: CASSPRQGANEKLFF.